The 11 T cell receptor beta chains reported below all come from one sample, sequenced in a study. TCRdb itself ran the 5' RACE reads through MiXCR, one entry per CDR3 protein. Of tens of thousands of distinct CDR3 sequences listed, 17% are singletons. The material sequenced was naive CD4+ T cells sorted from blood. The sample's subset: naive CD4+ T cells, CD4+CD45RA+CD25-. The origin of the receptors is a female donor with breast cancer.

A few counts support this clonotype. The J gene is TRBJ2-5, the V gene TRBV11-2; perhaps TRBD2 as D (5 bases). CDR3 length equals 15 residues. Germline V gene data show CDR1 as SGHAT and CDR2 as FQNNGV. Trimming pared 5 bases from V and 0 bases from J, leaving 13 bases between. The CDR3 is CASSPGGRNQETQYF. For the CDR3, the DNA is TGTGCCAGCAGCCCGGGCGGGCGTAACCAAGAGACCCAGTACTTC.

This clonotype occurred a few times. This sequence joins TRBV5-1 and TRBJ2-1; 8 nucleotides match TRBD1. J was trimmed by 4 bases and V by 8 bases; bases with no gene match: 8. This CDR3 is 14 amino acids long. Germline CDR1 and CDR2: SGHRS and YFSETQ. The chain's CDR3 is CASTTGQEYNEQFF. The CDR3 nucleotides are TGCGCCAGTACTACGGGACAGGAATACAATGAGCAGTTCTTC.

This clonotype has only a few counts. The CDR3 DNA reads as TGTGCCAGCAGCTTAGATAGGCACGAGCAGTACTTC. This translates into CASSLDRHEQYF. This chain links TRBV7-8 with TRBJ2-7, with unresolved D. V was clipped by 1 base and J by 5 bases, with 6 bases between them. In germline, CDR1 is SGHVS, CDR2 FQNEAQ. The CDR3 is 12 residues long. The variable domain in full, completed from reference TRBV7-8 and TRBJ2-7, reads GAGVSQSPRYKVAKRGQDVALRCDPISGHVSLFWYQQALGQGPEFLTYFQNEAQLDKSGLPSDRFFAERPEGSVSTLKIQRTQQEDSAVYLCASSLDRHEQYFGPGTRLTVT.

V usage is TRBV4-1 and J usage is TRBJ1-5; D is uncertain. Trimming took off 1 base at V and 7 bases at J, with 11 bases between the two ends. Germline V gives CDR1 MGHRA, CDR2 YSYEKL. The CDR3 runs 14 residues. CDR3 nucleotide sequence: TGCGCCAGCAGCCAAGCTCGCGAATCGCAGCCCCAGCATTTT. Translated: CASSQARESQPQHF.

This clonotype was detected a few times. The chain employs TRBV19 and TRBJ2-3, with D hard to call. The CDR3 extends over 15 amino acids. Germline lookup yields CDR1 LNHDA and CDR2 SQIVND (reference sequence). With 5 bases removed from V and 0 bases from J, the gap between germline ends came to 12 bases. CDR3 in amino acids: CASSQDPVSTDTQYF. DNA for the CDR3: TGTGCCAGTAGTCAAGATCCGGTGAGCACAGATACGCAGTATTTT.

The chain links TRBV20-1 to TRBJ2-1; a weak D match, TRBD1 (6 bases). The CDR3 length is 16 residues. V was shortened by 1 base and J by 7 bases, with 20 bases between the two germline ends. In germline, CDR1 is DFQATT, CDR2 SNEGSKA (reference sequence). CDR3 bases: TGCAGTGCTAGAGCGGGTGGGTTAGGGGGTTATAATGAGCAGTTCTTC. Its translation is CSARAGGLGGYNEQFF.

This clonotype turned up a few times. The rearrangement uses TRBV6-1 and TRBJ2-7; no clear D gene. Per germline, CDR1 MNHNS and CDR2 SASEGT. Trimming pared 1 base from V and 6 bases from J, leaving 7 bases between. The CDR3 sequence is 12 residues long. DNA for the CDR3: TGTGCCAGCAGTGAAGAGCCTTCCGAGCAGTACTTC. This codes for CASSEEPSEQYF.

This clonotype was picked up many times. The chain has TRBV20-1 and TRBJ2-5; D is possibly TRBD1 (5 bases). The CDR3 runs to 13 residues. CDR1 is DFQATT, CDR2 SNEGSKA, per germline (reference sequence). V was cut by 5 bases and J by 5 bases, with 15 bases left in between. The CDR3 DNA follows: TGCAGTGCTGAAGACAGCGCCGGGGAGACCCAGTACTTC. It codes for CSAEDSAGETQYF.

This clonotype occurred a few times. The chain recombines TRBV5-1 with TRBJ2-4; D is unresolved. Trimming removed 4 bases at V and 0 bases at J, with 8 bases between. Germline V gene sequence: CDR1 SGHRS, CDR2 YFSETQ. The CDR3 extends over 14 amino acids. As DNA, the CDR3 is TGCGCCAGCAGCCCCATTGGAGCCAAAAACATTCAGTACTTC. It encodes CASSPIGAKNIQYF.

The chain combines TRBV7-8 with TRBJ2-1; 9 nucleotides align to TRBD2. With V trimmed by 5 bases and J by 10 bases, 12 bases remained unmatched. The CDR3 has 15 residues. Germline V gene lookup returns CDR1 SGHVS and CDR2 FQNEAQ. The CDR3, as DNA: TGTGCCAGCAGCCCACGGACTAGCGAGAGCAAGGAGCAGTTCTTC. Translated: CASSPRTSESKEQFF.

By its share, this clonotype is medium-sized (0.01 to 0.1%). The chain is built from TRBV20-1 and TRBJ2-5; D is undetermined. Trimming removed 5 bases from V and 0 bases from J, with 4 bases in between. Germline V gives CDR1 DFQATT, CDR2 SNEGSKA (reference sequence). The CDR3 sequence is 11 residues long. The CDR3 is CSAAHQETQYF. In DNA form, the CDR3 reads TGCAGTGCTGCCCACCAAGAGACCCAGTACTTC.